This T cell receptor beta chain was documented in a study of control samples from healthy donors and cancer patients. The repertoire was sequenced with immunoSEQ multiplex PCR; TCRdb's copy has only in-frame clones and lacks some. The table records about 59,000 clones, about 92% of them present only once. Trimming stripped 4 bases from V and 0 bases from J, with 10 bases between. The length of the CDR3 is 15 residues. Germline V gene lookup returns CDR1 SGHKS and CDR2 YYEKEE (reference sequence). Input material: PBMCs. V usage is TRBV5-5 and J usage is TRBJ2-2; D is uncertain. The receptor's source is a man between 40 and 49 years old with colorectal cancer. The CDR3 sequence is CASSRRGTNTGELFF. In DNA form, the CDR3 reads TGTGCCAGCAGCCGGAGAGGTACGAACACCGGGGAGCTGTTTTTT.